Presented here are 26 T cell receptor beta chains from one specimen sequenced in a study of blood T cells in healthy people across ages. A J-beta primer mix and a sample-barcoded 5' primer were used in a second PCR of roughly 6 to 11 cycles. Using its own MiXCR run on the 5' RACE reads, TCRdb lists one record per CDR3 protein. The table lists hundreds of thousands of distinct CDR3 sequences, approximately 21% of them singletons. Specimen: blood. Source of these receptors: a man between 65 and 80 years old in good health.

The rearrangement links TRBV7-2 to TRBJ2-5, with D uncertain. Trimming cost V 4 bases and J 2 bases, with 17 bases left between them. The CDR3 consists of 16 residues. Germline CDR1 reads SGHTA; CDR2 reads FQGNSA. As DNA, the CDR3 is TGTGCCAGCAGCTCGAAATTGGGCTATTCACAAGAGACCCAGTACTTC. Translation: CASSSKLGYSQETQYF.

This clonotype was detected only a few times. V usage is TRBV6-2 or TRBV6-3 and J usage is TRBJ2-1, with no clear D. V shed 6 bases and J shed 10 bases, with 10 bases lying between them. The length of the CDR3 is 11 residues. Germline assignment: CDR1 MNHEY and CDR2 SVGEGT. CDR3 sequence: CASSRFPEQFF. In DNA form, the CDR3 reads TGTGCCAGCAGCCGATTCCCAGAGCAGTTCTTC.

In DNA, the CDR3 is TGTGCCAGCAGCGTAGGGCGGGATAGAAACATTCAGTACTTC. Encoded protein: CASSVGRDRNIQYF. The genes are TRBV9 and TRBJ2-4, with D perhaps matching TRBD2 (6 bases). Germline CDR1 reads SGDLS; CDR2 reads YYNGEE. The V end was cut by 0 bases, the J end by 6 bases, with 10 bases between. The CDR3 is made up of 14 amino acids.

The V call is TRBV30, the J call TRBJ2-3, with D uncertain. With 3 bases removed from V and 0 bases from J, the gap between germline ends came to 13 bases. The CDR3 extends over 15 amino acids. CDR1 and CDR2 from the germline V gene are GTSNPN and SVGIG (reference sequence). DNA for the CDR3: TGTGCCTGGAGGGTCGGCCAGACTAGCACAGATACGCAGTATTTT. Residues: CAWRVGQTSTDTQYF. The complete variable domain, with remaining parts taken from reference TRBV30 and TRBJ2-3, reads SQTIHQWPATLVQPVGSPLSLECTVEGTSNPNLYWYRQAAGRGLQLLFYSVGIGQISSEVPQNLSASRPQDRQFILSSKKLLLSDSGFYLCAWRVGQTSTDTQYFGPGTRLTVL.

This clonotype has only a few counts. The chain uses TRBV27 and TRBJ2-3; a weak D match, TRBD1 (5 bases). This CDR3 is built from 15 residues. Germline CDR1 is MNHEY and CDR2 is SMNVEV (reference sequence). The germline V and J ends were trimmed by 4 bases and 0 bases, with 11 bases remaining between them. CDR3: CASSSRTTSTDTQYF. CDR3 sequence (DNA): TGTGCCAGCAGTTCCCGGACAACTAGCACAGATACGCAGTATTTT.

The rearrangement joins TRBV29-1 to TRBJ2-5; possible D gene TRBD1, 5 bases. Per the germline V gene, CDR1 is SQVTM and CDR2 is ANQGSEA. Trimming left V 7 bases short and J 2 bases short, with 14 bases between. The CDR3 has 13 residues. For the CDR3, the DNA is TGCAGCGGAGTAGCAGGGCTGCAAGAGACCCAGTACTTC. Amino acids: CSGVAGLQETQYF.

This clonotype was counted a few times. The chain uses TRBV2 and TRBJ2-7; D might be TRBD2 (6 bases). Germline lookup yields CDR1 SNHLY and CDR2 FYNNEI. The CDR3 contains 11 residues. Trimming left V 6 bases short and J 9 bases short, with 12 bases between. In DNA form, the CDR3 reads TGTGCCAGCAGGCCAGATAGCGGGCAGTACTTC. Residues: CASRPDSGQYF.

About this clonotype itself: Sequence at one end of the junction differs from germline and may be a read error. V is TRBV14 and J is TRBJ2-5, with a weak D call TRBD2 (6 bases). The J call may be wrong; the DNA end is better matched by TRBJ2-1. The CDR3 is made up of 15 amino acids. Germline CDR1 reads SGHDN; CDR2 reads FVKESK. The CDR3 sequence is CASSQDGREWNEQFF. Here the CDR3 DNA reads TGTGCCAGCAGTCAAGACGGACGGGAGTGGAATGAGCAGTTCTTC.

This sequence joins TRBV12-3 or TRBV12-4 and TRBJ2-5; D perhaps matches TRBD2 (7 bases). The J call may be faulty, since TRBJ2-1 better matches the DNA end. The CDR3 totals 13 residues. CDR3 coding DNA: TGTGCCAGCAGGCAGCAAGCGGGACAAGAGCAGTTCTTC. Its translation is CASRQQAGQEQFF.

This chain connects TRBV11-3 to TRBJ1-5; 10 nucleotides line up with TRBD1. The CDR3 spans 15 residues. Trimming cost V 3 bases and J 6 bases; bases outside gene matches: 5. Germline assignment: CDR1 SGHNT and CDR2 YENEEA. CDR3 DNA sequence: TGTGCCAGCAGCTTCGGGACAGGGGTGGGTCAGCCCCAGCATTTT. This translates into CASSFGTGVGQPQHF.

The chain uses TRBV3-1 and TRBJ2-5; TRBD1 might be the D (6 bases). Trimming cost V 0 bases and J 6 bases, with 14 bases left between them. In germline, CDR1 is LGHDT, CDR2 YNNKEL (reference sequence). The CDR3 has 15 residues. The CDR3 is CASSQDLTGRKTQYF. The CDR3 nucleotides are TGTGCCAGCAGCCAAGATCTGACAGGTCGGAAGACCCAGTACTTC.

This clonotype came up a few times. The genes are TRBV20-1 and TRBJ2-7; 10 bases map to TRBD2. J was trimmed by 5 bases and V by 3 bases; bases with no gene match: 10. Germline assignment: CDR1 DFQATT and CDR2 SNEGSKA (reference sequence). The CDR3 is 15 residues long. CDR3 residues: CSASPTASGSNEQYF. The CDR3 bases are TGCAGTGCTAGCCCGACGGCTAGCGGGAGTAACGAGCAGTACTTC.

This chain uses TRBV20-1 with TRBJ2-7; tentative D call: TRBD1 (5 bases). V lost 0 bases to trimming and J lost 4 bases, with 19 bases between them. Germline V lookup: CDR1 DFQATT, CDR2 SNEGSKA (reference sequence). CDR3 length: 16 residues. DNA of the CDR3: TGCAGTGCTAGAGATTATGGGCAGGGTCATATGTACGAGCAGTACTTC. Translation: CSARDYGQGHMYEQYF.

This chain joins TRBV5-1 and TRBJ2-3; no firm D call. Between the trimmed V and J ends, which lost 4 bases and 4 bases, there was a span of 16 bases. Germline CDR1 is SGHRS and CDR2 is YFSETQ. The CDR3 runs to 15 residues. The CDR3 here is CASSMGNLPADTQYF. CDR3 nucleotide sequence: TGCGCCAGCAGCATGGGAAACCTTCCGGCAGATACGCAGTATTTT.

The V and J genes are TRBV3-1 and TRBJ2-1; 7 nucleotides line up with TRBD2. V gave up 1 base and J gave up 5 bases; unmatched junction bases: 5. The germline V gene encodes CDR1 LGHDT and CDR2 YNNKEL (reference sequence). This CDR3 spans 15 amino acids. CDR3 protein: CASSQGGGSHNEQFF. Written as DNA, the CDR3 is TGTGCCAGCAGCCAAGGTGGCGGGAGTCACAATGAGCAGTTCTTC.

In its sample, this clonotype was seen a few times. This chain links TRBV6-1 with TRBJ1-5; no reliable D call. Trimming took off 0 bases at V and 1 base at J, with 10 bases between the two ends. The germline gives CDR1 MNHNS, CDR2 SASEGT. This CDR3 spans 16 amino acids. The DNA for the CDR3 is TGTGCCAGCAGTGAAGCTGCGGGTCTCAGCAATCAGCCCCAGCATTTT. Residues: CASSEAAGLSNQPQHF.

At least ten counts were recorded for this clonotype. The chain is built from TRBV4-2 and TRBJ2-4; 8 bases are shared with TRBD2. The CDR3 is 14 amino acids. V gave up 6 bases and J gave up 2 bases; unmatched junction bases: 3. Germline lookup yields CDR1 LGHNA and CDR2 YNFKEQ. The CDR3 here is CASRAGGTKNIQYF. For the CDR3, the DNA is TGTGCCAGCAGGGCGGGAGGAACCAAAAACATTCAGTACTTC.

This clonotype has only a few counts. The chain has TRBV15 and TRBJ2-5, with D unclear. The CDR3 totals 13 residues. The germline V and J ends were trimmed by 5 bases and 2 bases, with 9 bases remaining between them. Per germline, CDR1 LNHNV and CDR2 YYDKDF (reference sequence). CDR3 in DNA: TGTGCCACCAGCCCGGGTATTCAAGAGACCCAGTACTTC. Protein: CATSPGIQETQYF. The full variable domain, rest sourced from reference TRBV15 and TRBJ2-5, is DAMVIQNPRYQVTQFGKPVTLSCSQTLNHNVMYWYQQKSSQAPKLLFHYYDKDFNNEADTPDNFQSRRPNTSFCFLDIRSPGLGDTAMYLCATSPGIQETQYFGPGTRLLVL.

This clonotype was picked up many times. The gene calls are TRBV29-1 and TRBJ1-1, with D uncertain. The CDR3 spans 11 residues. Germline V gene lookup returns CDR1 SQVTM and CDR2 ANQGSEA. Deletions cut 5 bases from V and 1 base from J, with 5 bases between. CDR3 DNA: TGCAGCGTTTCACAGAACACTGAAGCTTTCTTT. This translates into CSVSQNTEAFF.

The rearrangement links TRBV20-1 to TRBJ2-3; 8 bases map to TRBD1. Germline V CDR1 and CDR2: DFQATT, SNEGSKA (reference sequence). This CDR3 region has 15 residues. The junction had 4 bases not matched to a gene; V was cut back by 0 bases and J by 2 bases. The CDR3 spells CSARDSGQVTDTQYF. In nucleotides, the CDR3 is TGCAGTGCTAGAGACTCGGGACAGGTCACAGATACGCAGTATTTT.

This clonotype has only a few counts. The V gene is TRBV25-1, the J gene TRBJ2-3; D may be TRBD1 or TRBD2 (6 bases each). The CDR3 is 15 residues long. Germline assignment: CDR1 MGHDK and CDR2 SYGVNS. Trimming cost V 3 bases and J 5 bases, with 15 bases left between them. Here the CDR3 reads CASSESWGAGDTQYF. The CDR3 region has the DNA TGTGCCAGCAGTGAGTCCTGGGGGGCAGGAGATACGCAGTATTTT.

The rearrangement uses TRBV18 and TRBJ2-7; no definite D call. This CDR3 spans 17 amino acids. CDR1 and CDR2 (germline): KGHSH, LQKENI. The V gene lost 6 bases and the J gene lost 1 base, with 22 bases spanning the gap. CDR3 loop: CASSDGSGAALSYEQYF. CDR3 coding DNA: TGTGCCAGCTCCGATGGGTCCGGCGCGGCTCTTTCCTACGAGCAGTACTTC.

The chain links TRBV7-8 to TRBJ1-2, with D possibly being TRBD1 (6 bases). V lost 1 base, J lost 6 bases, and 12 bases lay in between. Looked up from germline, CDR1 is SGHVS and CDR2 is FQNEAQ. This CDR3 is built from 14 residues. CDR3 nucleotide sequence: TGTGCCAGCAGCTTAGAGGGGGGGACGCATGGCTACACCTTC. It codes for CASSLEGGTHGYTF.

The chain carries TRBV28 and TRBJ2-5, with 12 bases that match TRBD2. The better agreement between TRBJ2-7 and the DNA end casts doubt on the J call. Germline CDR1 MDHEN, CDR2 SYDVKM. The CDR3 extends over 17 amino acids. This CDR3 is CASSSRTSGIFSYEQYF. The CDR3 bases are TGTGCCAGCAGTTCACGGACTAGCGGGATTTTCTCCTACGAGCAGTACTTC.

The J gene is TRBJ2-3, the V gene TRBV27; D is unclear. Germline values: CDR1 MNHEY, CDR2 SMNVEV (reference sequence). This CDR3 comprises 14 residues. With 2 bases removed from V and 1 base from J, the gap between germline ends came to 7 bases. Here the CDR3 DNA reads TGTGCCAGCAGTTTAGGTGTTGGCACAGATACGCAGTATTTT. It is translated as CASSLGVGTDTQYF.

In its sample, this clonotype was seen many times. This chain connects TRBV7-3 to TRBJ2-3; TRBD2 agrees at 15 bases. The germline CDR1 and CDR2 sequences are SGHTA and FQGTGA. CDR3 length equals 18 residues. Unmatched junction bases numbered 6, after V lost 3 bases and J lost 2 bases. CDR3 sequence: CASSFGLAGGPSTDTQYF. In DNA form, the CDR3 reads TGTGCCAGCAGCTTCGGACTAGCGGGAGGGCCCTCCACAGATACGCAGTATTTT.